This paragraph covers one TCR beta chain sequence. The protocol was immunoSEQ multiplex PCR, while the TCRdb copy is restricted to in-frame clones and leaves out a portion. The sample includes 1,500 to 2,000 clones, about four fifths of them seen just once. V lost 3 bases and J 4 bases, leaving 13 bases between the germline ends. Germline lookup yields CDR1 LNHDA and CDR2 SQIVND (reference sequence). This CDR3 region has 14 residues. The sample comes from a study of tumor T cells in aggressive B-cell lymphoma. What was sequenced was tumor tissue. The chain joins TRBV19 to TRBJ2-7; D is perhaps TRBD1 (5 bases). The sequence derives from an adult with diffuse large B cell lymphoma. This CDR3 is CASSIGAGSYEQYF. The CDR3 DNA sequence: TGTGCCAGTAGTATTGGGGCAGGGTCTTACGAGCAGTACTTC.